This T cell receptor beta chain was found in a study of shared clonotypes between healthy human individuals. Clones were read by immunoSEQ multiplex PCR, and TCRdb kept only the in-frame ones, dropping some. The profile shows 1.5 million to 1.9 million clones, approximately 98% of them singletons. The source of this sequence is a man aged 25 to 40 in good health. Sequenced sample: naive CD4+ T cells sorted from blood. As for subset: CD45RA+ positively selected.

CDR3 sequence: CSVERGSSYNEQFF. CDR3 coding DNA: TGCAGCGTTGAACGCGGAAGCTCCTACAATGAGCAGTTCTTC. This chain uses TRBV29-1 with TRBJ2-1, with D unresolved. There are 14 residues in the CDR3. The V and J ends lost 2 bases and 0 bases respectively, with 8 bases between them. CDR1 and CDR2 (germline): SQVTM, ANQGSEA.